The source of this TCR beta chain is a study of blood T cell repertoires in COVID-19. Overall study context: From the United States, Italy and Spain came samples of acute and convalescent COVID-19.

The assay was immunoSEQ multiplex PCR, and TCRdb's table has in-frame clones only and misses some. Of about 280,000 clones listed, 90% are singletons. Enrolled through a virtual design, the participants were between roughly 18 and 100 years of age and came from about two dozen US areas. Each participant's cohort was designated according to participant-reported clinical history. The CDR3 is 16 amino acids. V lost 2 bases and J lost 6; bases outside the gene matches: 8. Germline CDR1 reads MGHRA; CDR2 reads YSYEKL. The chain joins TRBV4-1 to TRBJ2-1, with 9 positions matching TRBD2. Sequenced: PBMCs or T cells enriched from blood (not recorded which). This clonotype originated in a woman younger than 35 with acute COVID-19. The CDR3 loop reads CASSQIWGGRANEQFF. DNA of the CDR3: TGCGCCAGCAGCCAAATTTGGGGCGGGAGGGCCAATGAGCAGTTCTTC.